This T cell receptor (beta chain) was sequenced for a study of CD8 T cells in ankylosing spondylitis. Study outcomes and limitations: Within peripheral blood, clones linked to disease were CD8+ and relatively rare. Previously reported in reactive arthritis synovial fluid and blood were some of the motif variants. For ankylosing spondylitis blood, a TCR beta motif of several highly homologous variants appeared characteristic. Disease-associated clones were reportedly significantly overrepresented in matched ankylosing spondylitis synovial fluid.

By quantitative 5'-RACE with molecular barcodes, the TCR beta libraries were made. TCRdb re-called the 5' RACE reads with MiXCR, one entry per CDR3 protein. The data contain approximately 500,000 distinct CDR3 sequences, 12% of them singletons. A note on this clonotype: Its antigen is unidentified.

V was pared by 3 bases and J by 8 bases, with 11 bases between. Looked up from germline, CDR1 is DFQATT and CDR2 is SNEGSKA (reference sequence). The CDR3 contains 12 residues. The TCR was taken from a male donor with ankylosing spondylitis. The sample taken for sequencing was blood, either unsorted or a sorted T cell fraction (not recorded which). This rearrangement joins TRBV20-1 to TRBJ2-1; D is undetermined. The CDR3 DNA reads TGCAGTGCTAGTGGGTCTCGCGATGAGCAGTTCTTC. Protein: CSASGSRDEQFF.